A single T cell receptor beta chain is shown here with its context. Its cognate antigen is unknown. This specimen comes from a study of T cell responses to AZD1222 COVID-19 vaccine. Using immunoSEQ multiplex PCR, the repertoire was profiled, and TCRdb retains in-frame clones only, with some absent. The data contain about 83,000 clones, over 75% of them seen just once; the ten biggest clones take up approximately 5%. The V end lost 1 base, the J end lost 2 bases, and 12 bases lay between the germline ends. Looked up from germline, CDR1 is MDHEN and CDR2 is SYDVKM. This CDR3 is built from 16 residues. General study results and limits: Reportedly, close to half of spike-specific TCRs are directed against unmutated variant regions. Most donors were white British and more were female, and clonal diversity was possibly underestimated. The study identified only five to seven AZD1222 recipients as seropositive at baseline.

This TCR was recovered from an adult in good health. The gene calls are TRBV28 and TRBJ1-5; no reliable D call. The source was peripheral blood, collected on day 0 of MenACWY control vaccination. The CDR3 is CASSLLAPQGNQPQHF. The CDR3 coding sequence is TGTGCCAGCAGTTTATTGGCACCCCAGGGCAATCAGCCCCAGCATTTT.